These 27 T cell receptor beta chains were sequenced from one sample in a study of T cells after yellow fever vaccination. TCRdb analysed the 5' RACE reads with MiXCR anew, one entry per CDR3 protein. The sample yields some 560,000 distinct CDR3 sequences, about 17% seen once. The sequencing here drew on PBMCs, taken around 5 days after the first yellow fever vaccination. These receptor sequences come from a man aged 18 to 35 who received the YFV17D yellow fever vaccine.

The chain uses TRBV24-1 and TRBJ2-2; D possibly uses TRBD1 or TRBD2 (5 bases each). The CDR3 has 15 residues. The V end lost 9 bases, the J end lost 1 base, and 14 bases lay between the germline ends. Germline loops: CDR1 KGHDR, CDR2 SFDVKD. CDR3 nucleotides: TGTGCCACCCTTGGGGGTCGAGGGAACACCGGGGAGCTGTTTTTT. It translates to CATLGGRGNTGELFF.

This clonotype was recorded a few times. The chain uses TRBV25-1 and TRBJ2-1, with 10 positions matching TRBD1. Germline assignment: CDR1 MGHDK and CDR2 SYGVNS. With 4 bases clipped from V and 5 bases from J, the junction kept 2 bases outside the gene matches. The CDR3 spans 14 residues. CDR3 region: CASSATGGHNEQFF. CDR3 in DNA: TGTGCCAGCAGTGCGACAGGGGGCCACAATGAGCAGTTCTTC.

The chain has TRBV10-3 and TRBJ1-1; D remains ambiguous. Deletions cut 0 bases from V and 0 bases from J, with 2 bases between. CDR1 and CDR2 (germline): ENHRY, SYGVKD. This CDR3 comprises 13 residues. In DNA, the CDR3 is TGTGCCATCAGTGAGTCGCTGAACACTGAAGCTTTCTTT. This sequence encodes CAISESLNTEAFF.

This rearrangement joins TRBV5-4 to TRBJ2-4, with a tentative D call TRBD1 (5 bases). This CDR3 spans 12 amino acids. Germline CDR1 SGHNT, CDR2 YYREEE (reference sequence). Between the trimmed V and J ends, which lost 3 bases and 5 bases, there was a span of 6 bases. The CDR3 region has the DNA TGTGCCAGCAGCTGGGGCGAAAACATTCAGTACTTC. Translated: CASSWGENIQYF.

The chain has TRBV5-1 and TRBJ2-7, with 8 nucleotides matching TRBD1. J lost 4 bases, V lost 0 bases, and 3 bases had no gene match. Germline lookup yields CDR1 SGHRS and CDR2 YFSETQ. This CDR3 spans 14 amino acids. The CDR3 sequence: CASSLGQGPYEQYV. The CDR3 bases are TGCGCCAGCAGCTTGGGACAGGGGCCATACGAGCAGTACGTC.

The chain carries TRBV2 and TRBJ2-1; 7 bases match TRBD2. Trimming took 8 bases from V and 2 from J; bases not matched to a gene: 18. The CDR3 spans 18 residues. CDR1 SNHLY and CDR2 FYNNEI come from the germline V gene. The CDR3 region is CASGTSRWRGLTYNEQFF. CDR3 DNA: TGTGCCAGCGGTACCTCTAGGTGGCGGGGACTAACCTACAATGAGCAGTTCTTC.

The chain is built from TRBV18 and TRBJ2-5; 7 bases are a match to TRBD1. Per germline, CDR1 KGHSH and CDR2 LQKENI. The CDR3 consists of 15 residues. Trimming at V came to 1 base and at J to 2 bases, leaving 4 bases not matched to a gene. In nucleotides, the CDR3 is TGTGCCAGCTCACCACAGGGGGCCTATCAAGAGACCCAGTACTTC. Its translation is CASSPQGAYQETQYF.

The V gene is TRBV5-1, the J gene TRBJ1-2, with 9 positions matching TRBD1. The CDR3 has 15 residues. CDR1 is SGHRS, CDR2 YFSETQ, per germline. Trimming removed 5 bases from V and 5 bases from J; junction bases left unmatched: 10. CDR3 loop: CASRDRGISSYGYTF. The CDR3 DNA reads TGCGCCAGCAGGGACAGGGGTATTTCAAGTTATGGCTACACCTTC.

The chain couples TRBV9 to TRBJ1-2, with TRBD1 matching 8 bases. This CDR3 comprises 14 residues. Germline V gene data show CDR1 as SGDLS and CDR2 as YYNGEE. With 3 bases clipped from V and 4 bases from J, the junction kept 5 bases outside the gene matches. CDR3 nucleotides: TGTGCCAGCAGCGCTGAGACAGGGGCCTATGGCTACACCTTC. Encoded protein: CASSAETGAYGYTF. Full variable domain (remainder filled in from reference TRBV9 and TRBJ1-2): DSGVTQTPKHLITATGQRVTLRCSPRSGDLSVYWYQQSLDQGLQFLIQYYNGEERAKGNILERFSAQQFPDLHSELNLSSLELGDSALYFCASSAETGAYGYTFGSGTRLTVV.

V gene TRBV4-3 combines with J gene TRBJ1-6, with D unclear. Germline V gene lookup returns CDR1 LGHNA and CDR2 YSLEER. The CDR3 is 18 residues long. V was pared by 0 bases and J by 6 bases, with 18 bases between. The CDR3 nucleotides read TGCGCCAGCAGCCAAGAAGGTCGGGAGAGGGTGTCTAATTCACCCCTCCACTTT. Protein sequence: CASSQEGRERVSNSPLHF.

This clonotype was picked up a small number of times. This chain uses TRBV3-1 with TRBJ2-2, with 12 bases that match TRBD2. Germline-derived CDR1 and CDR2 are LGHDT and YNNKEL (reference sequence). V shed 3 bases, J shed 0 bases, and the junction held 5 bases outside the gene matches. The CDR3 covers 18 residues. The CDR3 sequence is CASSQLSSGGANTGELFF. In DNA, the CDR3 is TGTGCCAGCAGCCAGCTTTCTAGCGGGGGGGCGAACACCGGGGAGCTGTTTTTT.

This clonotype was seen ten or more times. CDR3 in DNA: TGTGCCAGCAGCTCGGGTCCCACAGATACGCAGTATTTT. Translation: CASSSGPTDTQYF. The V call is TRBV12-3 or TRBV12-4, the J call TRBJ2-3, with D hard to call. The V end lost 6 bases, the J end lost 2 bases, and 9 bases lay between the germline ends. The CDR3 runs to 13 residues.

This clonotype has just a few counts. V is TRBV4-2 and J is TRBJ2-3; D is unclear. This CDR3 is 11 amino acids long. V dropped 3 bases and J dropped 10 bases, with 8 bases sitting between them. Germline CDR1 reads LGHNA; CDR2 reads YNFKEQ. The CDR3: CASSHSDAQYF. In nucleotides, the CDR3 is TGTGCCAGCAGCCACTCTGATGCGCAGTATTTT.

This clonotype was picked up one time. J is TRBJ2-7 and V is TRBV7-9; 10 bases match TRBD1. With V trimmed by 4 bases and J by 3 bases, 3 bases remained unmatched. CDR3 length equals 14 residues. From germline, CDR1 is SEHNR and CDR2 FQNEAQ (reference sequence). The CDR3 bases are TGTGCCAGCAGCTCCGGACAGGGGGGCTACGAGCAGTACGTC. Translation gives CASSSGQGGYEQYV.

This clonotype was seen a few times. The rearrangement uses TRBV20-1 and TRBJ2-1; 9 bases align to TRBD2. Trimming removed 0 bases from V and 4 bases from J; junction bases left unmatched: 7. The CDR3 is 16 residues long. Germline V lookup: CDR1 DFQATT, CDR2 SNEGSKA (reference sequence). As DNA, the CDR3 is TGCAGTGCTAGAGATCGTAGGCGGGGGGGATACAATGAGCAGTTCTTC. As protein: CSARDRRRGGYNEQFF.

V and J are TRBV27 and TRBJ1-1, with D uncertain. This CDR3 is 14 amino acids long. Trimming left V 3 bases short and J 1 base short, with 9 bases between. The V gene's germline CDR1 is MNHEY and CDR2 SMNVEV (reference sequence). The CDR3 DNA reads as TGTGCCAGCAGTTTCCTACGGGGGAACACTGAAGCTTTCTTT. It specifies CASSFLRGNTEAFF.

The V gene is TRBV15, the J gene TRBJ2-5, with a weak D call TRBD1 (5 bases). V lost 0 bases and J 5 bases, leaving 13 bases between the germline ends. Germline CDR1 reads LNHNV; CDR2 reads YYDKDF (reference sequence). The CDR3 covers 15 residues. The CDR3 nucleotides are TGTGCCACCAGCAGAGATGTCAGGGCAGAGGAGACCCAGTACTTC. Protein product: CATSRDVRAEETQYF.

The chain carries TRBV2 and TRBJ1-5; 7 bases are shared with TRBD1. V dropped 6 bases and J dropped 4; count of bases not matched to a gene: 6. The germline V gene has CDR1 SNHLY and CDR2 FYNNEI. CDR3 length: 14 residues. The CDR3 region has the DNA TGTGCCAGCAGAGACAGGGCCGAGAATCAGCCCCAGCATTTT. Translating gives CASRDRAENQPQHF.

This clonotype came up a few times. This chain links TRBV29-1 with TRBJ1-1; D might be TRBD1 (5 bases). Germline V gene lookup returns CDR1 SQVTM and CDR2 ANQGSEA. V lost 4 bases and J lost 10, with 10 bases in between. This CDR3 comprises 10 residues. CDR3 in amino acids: CSVVGELAFF. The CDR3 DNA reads TGCAGCGTTGTAGGGGAGTTAGCTTTCTTT. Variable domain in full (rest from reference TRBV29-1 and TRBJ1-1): SAVISQKPSRDICQRGTSLTIQCQVDSQVTMMFWYRQQPGQSLTLIATANQGSEATYESGFVIDKFPISRPNLTFSTLTVSNMSPEDSSIYLCSVVGELAFFGQGTRLTVV.

The DNA of the CDR3 is TGCGCCAGCAGCCAAGATGAGGGCAGGGGGCGGAATGGCTACACCTTC. It translates to CASSQDEGRGRNGYTF. The chain joins TRBV4-3 to TRBJ1-2, with 8 bases that match TRBD1. The CDR3 has 16 amino acids. Germline assignment: CDR1 LGHNA and CDR2 YSLEER. V lost 0 bases to trimming and J lost 6 bases; unmatched junction nucleotides: 9.

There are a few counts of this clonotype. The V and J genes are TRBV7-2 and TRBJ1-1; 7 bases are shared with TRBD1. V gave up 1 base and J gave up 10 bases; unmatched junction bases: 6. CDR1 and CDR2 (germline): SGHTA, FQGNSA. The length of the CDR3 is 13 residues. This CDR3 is CASSLGSGQRAFF. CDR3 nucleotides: TGTGCCAGCAGCTTAGGGTCGGGACAGCGAGCTTTCTTT.

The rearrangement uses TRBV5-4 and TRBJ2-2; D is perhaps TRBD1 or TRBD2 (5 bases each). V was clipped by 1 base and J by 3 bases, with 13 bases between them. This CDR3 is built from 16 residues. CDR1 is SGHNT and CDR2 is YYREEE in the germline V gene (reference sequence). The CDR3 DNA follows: TGTGCCAGCAGCTTGAGAGAGGGGTCGTACACCGGGGAGCTGTTTTTT. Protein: CASSLREGSYTGELFF.

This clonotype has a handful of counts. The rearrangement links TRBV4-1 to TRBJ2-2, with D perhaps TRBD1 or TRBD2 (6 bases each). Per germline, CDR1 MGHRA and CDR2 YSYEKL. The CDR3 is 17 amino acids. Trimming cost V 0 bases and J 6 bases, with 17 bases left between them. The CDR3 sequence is CASSQDFRRGVAGELFF. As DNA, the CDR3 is TGCGCCAGCAGCCAAGATTTCAGGAGGGGGGTGGCCGGGGAGCTGTTTTTT.

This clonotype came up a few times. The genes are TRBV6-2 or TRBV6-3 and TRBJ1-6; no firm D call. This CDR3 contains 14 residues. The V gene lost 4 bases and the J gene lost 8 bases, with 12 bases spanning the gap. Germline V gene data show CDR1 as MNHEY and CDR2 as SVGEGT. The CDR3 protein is CASSWIGEDSPLHF. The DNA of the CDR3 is TGTGCCAGCAGTTGGATCGGGGAGGATTCACCCCTCCACTTT.

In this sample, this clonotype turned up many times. In DNA form, the CDR3 reads TGTGCCAGCAGTTTCCAGGGGGGTGGGGATGAGCAGTTCTTC. It specifies CASSFQGGGDEQFF. This sequence joins TRBV12-3 or TRBV12-4 and TRBJ2-1, with a weak D call TRBD1 (7 bases). The CDR3 covers 14 residues. The ends were cut back, 3 bases at V and 8 bases at J, with 14 bases in the middle.

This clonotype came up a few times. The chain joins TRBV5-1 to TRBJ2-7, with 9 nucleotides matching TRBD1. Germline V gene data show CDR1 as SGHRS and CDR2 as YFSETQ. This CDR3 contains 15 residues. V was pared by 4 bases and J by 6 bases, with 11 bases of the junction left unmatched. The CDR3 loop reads CASSPEAGQGSEQYF. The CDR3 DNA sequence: TGCGCCAGCAGCCCCGAAGCGGGACAGGGCAGCGAGCAGTACTTC. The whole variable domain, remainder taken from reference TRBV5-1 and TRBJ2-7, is KAGVTQTPRYLIKTRGQQVTLSCSPISGHRSVSWYQQTPGQGLQFLFEYFSETQRNKGNFPGRFSGRQFSNSRSEMNVSTLELGDSALYLCASSPEAGQGSEQYFGPGTRLTVT.

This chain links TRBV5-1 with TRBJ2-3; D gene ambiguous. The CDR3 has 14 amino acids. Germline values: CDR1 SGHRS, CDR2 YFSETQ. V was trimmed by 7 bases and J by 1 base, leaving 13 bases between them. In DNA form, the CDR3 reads TGCGCCAGCTACGAGGCCAGTGGCACAGATACGCAGTATTTT. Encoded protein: CASYEASGTDTQYF.